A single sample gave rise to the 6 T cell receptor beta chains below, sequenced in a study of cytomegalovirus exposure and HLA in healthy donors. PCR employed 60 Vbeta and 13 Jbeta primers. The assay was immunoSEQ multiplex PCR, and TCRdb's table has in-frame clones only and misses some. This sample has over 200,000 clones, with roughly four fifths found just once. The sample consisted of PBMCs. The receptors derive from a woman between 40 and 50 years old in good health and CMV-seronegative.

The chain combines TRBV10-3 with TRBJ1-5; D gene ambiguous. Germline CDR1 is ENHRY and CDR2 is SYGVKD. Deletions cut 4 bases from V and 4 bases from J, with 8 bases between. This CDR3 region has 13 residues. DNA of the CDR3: TGTGCCATCAGTGCCGGGAATAATCAGCCCCAGCATTTT. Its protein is CAISAGNNQPQHF.

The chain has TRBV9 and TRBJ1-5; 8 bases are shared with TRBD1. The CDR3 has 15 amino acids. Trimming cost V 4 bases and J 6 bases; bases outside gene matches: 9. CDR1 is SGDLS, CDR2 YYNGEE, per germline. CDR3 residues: CASSPTGTGSQPQHF. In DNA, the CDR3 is TGTGCCAGCAGCCCGACCGGGACAGGCTCTCAGCCCCAGCATTTT. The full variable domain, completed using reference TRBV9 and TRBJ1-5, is DSGVTQTPKHLITATGQRVTLRCSPRSGDLSVYWYQQSLDQGLQFLIQYYNGEERAKGNILERFSAQQFPDLHSELNLSSLELGDSALYFCASSPTGTGSQPQHFGDGTRLSIL.

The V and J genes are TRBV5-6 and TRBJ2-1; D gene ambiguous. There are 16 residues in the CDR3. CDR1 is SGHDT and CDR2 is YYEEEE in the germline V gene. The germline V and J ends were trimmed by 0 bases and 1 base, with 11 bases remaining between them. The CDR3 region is CASSLGPGSSYNEQFF. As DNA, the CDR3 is TGTGCCAGCAGCTTGGGGCCAGGCTCATCCTACAATGAGCAGTTCTTC.

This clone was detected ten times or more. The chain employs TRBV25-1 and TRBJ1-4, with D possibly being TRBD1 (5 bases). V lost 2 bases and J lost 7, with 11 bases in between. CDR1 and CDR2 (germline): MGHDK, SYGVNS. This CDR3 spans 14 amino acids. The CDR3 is CASSERGSFEKLFF. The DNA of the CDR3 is TGTGCCAGCAGTGAACGGGGGTCGTTTGAAAAACTGTTTTTT.

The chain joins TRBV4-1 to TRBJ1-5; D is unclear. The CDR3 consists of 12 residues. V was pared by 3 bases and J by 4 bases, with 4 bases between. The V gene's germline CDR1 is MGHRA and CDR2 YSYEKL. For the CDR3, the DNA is TGCGCCAGCAGCCACGGGAATCAGCCCCAGCATTTT. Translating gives CASSHGNQPQHF.

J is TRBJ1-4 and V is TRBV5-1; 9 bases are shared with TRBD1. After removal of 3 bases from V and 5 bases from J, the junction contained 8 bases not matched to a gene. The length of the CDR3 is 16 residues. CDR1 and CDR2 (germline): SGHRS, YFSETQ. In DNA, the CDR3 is TGCGCCAGCAGCTGGGACCCCGGGACAGGGAATGAAAAACTGTTTTTT. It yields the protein CASSWDPGTGNEKLFF.